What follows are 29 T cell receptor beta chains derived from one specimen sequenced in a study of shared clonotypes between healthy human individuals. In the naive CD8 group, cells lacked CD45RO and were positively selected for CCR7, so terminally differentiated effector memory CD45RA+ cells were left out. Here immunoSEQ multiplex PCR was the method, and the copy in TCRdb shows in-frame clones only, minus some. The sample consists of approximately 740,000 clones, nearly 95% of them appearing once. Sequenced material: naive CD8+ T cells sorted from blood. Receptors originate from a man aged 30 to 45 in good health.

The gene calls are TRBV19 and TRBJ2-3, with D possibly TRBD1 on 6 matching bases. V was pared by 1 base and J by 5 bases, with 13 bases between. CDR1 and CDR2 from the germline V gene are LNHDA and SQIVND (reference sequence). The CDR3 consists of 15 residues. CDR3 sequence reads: CASSIARGVEDTQYF. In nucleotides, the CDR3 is TGTGCCAGTAGTATAGCCAGGGGCGTTGAAGATACGCAGTATTTT.

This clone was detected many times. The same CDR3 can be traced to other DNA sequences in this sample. CDR3 region: CASSSPNEQFF. The CDR3 bases are TGTGCCAGCAGTTCCCCTAATGAGCAGTTCTTC. The genes are TRBV7-9 and TRBJ2-1, with D unclear. Germline V gene lookup returns CDR1 SEHNR and CDR2 FQNEAQ (reference sequence). The V and J ends lost 6 bases and 7 bases respectively, with 7 bases between them. The CDR3 totals 11 residues.

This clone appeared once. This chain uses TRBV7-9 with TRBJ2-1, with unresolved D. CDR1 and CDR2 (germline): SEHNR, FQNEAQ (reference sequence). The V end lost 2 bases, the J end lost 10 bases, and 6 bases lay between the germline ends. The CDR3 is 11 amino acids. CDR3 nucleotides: TGTGCCAGCAGCTTACAACAGGAGCAGTTCTTC. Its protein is CASSLQQEQFF.

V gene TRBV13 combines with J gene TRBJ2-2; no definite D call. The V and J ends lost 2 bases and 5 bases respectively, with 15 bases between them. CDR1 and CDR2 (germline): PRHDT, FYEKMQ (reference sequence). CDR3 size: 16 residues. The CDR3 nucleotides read TGTGCCAGCAGCTTATTAGTGAGGCTCGGAACCGGGGAGCTGTTTTTT. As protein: CASSLLVRLGTGELFF.

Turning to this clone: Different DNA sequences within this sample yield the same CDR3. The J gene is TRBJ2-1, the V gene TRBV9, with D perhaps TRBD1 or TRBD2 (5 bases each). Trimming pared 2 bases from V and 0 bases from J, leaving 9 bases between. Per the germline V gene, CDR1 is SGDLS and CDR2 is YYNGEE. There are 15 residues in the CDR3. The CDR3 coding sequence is TGTGCCAGCAGCGTCTGGGGGACCTCCTACAATGAGCAGTTCTTC. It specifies CASSVWGTSYNEQFF.

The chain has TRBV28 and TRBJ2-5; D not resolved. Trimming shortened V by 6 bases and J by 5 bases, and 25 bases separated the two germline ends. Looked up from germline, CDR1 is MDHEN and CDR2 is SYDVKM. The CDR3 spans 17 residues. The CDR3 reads CASSLSDRPAQGETQYF. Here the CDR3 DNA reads TGTGCCAGCAGCCTCTCGGACCGTCCGGCCCAAGGGGAGACCCAGTACTTC.

The CDR3 coding sequence is TGCGCCAGCAGCCACGGGACAGGGAACAATCAGCCCCAGCATTTT. This translates into CASSHGTGNNQPQHF. The V and J genes are TRBV4-3 and TRBJ1-5, with 9 bases matching TRBD1. The junction had 3 bases not matched to a gene; V was cut back by 3 bases and J by 3 bases. The CDR3 totals 15 residues. Germline V CDR1 and CDR2: LGHNA, YSLEER.

CDR3 sequence: CASSLILRFYGYTF. As DNA, the CDR3 is TGTGCCAGCAGCTTAATCTTGAGGTTTTATGGCTACACCTTC. V gene TRBV7-9 combines with J gene TRBJ1-2, with D uncertain. This CDR3 has 14 residues. Per germline, CDR1 SEHNR and CDR2 FQNEAQ (reference sequence). Trimming took 2 bases from V and 5 from J, leaving 12 bases between them.

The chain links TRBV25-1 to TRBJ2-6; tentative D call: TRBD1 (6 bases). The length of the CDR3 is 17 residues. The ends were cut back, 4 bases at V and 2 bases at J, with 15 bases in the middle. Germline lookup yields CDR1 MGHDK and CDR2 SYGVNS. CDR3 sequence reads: CASSGHTTGTGANVLTF. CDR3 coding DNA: TGTGCCAGCAGTGGGCATACTACAGGGACTGGGGCCAACGTCCTGACTTTC.

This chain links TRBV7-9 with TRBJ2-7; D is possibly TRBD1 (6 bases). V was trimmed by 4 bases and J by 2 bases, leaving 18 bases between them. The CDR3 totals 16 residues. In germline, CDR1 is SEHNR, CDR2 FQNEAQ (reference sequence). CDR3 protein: CASSSPQGNSAYEQYF. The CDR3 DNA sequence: TGTGCCAGCAGCTCCCCACAGGGTAATTCGGCCTACGAGCAGTACTTC.

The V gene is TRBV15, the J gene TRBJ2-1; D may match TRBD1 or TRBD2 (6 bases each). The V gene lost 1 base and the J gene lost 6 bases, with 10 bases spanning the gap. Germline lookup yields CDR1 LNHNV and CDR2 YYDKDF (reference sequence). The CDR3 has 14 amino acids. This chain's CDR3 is CATSRGKGGNEQFF. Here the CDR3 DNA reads TGTGCCACCAGCAGAGGCAAGGGGGGCAATGAGCAGTTCTTC.

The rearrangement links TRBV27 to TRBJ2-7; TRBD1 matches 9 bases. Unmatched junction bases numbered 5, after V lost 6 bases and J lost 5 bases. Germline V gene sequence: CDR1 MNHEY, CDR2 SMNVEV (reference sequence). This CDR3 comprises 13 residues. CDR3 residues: CASSRDRAHEQYF. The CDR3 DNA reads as TGTGCCAGCAGCCGGGACAGGGCCCACGAGCAGTACTTC.

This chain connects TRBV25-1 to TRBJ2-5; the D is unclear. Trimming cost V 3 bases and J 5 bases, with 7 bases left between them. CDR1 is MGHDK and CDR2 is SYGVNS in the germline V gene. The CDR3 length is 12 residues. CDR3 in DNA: TGTGCCAGCAGTGACTTTACGGAGACCCAGTACTTC. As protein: CASSDFTETQYF.

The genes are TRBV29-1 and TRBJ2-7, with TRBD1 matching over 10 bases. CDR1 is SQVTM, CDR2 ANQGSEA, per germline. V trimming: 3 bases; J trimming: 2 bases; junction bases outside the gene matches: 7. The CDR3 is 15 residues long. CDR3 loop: CSVEEPGTGAYEQYF. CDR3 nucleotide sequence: TGCAGCGTTGAGGAACCCGGGACAGGGGCCTACGAGCAGTACTTC.

CDR3 residues: CASSASGGTLYEQYF. In DNA form, the CDR3 reads TGTGCCAGCAGCGCCTCGGGGGGGACCCTATACGAGCAGTACTTC. The chain combines TRBV9 with TRBJ2-7; 8 positions agree with TRBD2. CDR3 size: 15 residues. Trimming removed 3 bases from V and 4 bases from J; junction bases left unmatched: 9. Germline assignment: CDR1 SGDLS and CDR2 YYNGEE.

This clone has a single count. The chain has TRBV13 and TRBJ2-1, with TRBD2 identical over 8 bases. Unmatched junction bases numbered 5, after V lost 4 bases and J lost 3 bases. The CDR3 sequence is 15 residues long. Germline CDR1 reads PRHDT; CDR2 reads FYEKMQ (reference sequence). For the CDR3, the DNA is TGTGCCAGCAGCTCAACTAGCGGATTCTACAATGAGCAGTTCTTC. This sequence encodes CASSSTSGFYNEQFF.

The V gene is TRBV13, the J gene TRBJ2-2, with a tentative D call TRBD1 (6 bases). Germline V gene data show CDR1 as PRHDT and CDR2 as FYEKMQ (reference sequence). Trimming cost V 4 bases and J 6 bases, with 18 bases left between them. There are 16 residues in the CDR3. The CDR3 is CASSSNEGEFSGELFF. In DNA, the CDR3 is TGTGCCAGCAGCTCAAATGAGGGGGAGTTCTCCGGGGAGCTGTTTTTT.

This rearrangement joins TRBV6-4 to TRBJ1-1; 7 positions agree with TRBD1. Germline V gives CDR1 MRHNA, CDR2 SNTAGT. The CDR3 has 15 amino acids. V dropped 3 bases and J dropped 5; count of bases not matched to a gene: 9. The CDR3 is CASSERGTEGTEAFF. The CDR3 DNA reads TGTGCCAGCAGTGAACGTGGGACAGAGGGAACTGAAGCTTTCTTT.

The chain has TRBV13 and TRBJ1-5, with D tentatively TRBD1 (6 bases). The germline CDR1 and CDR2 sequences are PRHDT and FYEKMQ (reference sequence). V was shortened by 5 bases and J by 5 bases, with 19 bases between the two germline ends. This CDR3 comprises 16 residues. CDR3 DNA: TGTGCCAGCAGCCTTCGAGGTCAGGGGTGGGATCAGCCCCAGCATTTT. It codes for CASSLRGQGWDQPQHF.

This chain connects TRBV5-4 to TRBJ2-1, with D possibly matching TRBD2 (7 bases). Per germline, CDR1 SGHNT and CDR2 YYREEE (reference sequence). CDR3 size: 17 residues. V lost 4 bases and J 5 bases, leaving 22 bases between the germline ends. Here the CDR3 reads CASSPGGGRGLDNEQFF. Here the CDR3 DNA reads TGTGCCAGCAGCCCGGGGGGCGGGCGGGGGCTTGACAATGAGCAGTTCTTC.

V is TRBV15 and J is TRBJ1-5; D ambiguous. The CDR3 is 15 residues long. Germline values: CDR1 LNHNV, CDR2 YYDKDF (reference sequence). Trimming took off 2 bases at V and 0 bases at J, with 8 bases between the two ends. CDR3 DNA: TGTGCCACCAGCAGAAGCCGATCTAGCAATCAGCCCCAGCATTTT. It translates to CATSRSRSSNQPQHF. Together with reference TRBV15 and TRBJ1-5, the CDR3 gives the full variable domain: DAMVIQNPRYQVTQFGKPVTLSCSQTLNHNVMYWYQQKSSQAPKLLFHYYDKDFNNEADTPDNFQSRRPNTSFCFLDIRSPGLGDTAMYLCATSRSRSSNQPQHFGDGTRLSIL.

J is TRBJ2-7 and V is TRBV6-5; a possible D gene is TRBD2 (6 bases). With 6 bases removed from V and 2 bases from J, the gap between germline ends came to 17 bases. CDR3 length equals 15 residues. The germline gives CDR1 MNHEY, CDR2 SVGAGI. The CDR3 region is CASSPRRDLTYEQYF. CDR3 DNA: TGTGCCAGCAGCCCCCGCCGGGACTTGACCTACGAGCAGTACTTC.

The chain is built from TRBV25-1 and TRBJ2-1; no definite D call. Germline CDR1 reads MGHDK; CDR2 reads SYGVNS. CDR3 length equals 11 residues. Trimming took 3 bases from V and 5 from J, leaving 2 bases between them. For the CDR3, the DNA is TGTGCCAGCAGTGACCACAATGAGCAGTTCTTC. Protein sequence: CASSDHNEQFF.

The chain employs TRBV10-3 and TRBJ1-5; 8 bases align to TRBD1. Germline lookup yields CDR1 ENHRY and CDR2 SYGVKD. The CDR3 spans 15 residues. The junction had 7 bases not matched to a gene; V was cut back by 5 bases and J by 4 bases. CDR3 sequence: CAISTRTGSNQPQHF. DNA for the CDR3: TGTGCCATCAGTACCAGGACAGGGTCAAATCAGCCCCAGCATTTT.

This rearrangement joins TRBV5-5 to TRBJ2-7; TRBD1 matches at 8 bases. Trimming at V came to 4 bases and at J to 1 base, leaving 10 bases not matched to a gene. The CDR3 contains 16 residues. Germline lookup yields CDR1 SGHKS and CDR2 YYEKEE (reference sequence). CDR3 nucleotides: TGTGCCAGCAGCGATACCCCCGGGACAGGTTCCTACGAGCAGTACTTC. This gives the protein CASSDTPGTGSYEQYF.

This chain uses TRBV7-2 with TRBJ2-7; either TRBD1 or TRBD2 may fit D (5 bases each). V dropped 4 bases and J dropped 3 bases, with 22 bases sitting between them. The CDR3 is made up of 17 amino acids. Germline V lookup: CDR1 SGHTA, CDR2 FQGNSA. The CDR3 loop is CASSWGIASERIYEQYF. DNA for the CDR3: TGTGCCAGCAGCTGGGGGATTGCTTCGGAGCGGATCTACGAGCAGTACTTC.

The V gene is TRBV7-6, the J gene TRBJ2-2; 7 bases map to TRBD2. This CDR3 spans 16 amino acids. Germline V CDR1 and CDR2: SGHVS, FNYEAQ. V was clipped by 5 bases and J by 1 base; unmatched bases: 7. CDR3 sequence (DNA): TGTGCCAGCAGCCTCAGCGGGGCTCTGAACACCGGGGAGCTGTTTTTT. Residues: CASSLSGALNTGELFF.

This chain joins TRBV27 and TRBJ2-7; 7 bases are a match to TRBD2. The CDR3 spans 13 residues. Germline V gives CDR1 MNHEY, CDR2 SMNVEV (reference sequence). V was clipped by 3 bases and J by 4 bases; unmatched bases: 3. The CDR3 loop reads CASSLVSGYEQYF. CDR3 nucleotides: TGTGCCAGCAGTTTGGTTAGCGGGTACGAGCAGTACTTC.

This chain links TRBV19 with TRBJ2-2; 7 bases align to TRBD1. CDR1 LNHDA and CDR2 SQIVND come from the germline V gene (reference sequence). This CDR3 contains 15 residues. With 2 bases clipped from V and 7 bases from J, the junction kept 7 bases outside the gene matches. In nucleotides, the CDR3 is TGTGCCAGTAGTATAAGTAGGGGGCCTAACGGGGAGCTGTTTTTT. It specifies CASSISRGPNGELFF.